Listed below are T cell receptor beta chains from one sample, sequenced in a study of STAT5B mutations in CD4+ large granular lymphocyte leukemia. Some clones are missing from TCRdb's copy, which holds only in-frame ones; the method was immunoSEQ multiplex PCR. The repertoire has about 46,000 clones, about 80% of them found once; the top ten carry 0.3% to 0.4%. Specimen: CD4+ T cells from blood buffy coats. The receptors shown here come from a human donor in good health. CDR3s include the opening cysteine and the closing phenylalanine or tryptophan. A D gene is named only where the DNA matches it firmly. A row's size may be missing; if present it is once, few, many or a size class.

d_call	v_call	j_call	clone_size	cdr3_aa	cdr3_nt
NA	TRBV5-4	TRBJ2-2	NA	CASSGLGQNTGELFF	TGTGCCAGCAGCGGCCTGGGACAGAACACCGGGGAGCTGTTTTTT
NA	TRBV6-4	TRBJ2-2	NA	CASSEGDTGELFF	TGTGCCAGCAGTGAGGGGGACACCGGGGAGCTGTTTTTT
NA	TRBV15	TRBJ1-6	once	CATSGRTGNSYNSPLHF	TGTGCCACCAGCGGCCGAACAGGAAACTCCTATAATTCACCCCTCCACTTT
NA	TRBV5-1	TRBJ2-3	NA	CASSLVTDTQYF	TGCGCCAGCAGCTTGGTAACAGATACGCAGTATTTT
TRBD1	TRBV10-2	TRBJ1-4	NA	CASSDRGREKLFF	TGCGCCAGCAGTGACAGGGGGCGGGAAAAACTGTTTTTT
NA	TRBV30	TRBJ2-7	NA	CAWSAGSGAEQYF	TGTGCCTGGAGCGCGGGATCTGGGGCCGAGCAGTACTTC
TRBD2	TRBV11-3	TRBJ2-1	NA	CASRPEPGLVFF	TGTGCCAGCAGGCCTGAACCGGGACTAGTGTTCTTC
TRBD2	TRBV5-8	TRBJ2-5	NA	CASSLGLAGAFEETQYF	TGTGCCAGCAGCTTGGGTCTAGCGGGAGCATTCGAAGAGACCCAGTACTTC
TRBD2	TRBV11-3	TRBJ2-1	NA	CASSSQTSGYNEQFF	TGTGCCAGCAGCTCTCAGACTAGCGGGTACAATGAGCAGTTCTTC
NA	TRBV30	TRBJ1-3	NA	CACLKAGNTIYF	TGTGCCTGCCTAAAGGCTGGAAACACCATATATTTT
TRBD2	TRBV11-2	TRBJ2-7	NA	CASSTRLAPYEQYF	TGTGCCAGCAGCACCCGACTAGCCCCCTACGAGCAGTACTTC
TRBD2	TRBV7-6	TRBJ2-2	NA	CASSLIGASGGAGTGELFF	TGTGCCAGCAGCCTTATTGGAGCTAGCGGGGGGGCCGGGACCGGGGAGCTGTTTTTT
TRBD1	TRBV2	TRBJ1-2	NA	CASSRRTGAPGGYTF	TGTGCCAGCAGCCGTCGGACAGGCGCCCCCGGAGGCTACACCTTC
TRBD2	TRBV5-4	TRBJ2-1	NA	CASSLGVSGGLSYNEQFF	TGTGCCAGCAGTCTAGGGGTTAGCGGGGGTCTCTCCTACAATGAGCAGTTCTTC
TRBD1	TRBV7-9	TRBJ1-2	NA	CASSTTTGVNYGYTF	TGTGCCAGCAGCACTACGACAGGGGTCAACTATGGCTACACCTTC
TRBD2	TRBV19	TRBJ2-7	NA	CASSTSGRFSYEQYF	TGTGCCAGTAGTACTAGCGGGAGATTTTCCTACGAGCAGTACTTC
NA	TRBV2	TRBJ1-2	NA	CASSAGRRYGYTF	TGTGCCAGCAGTGCCGGTAGGCGCTATGGCTACACCTTC
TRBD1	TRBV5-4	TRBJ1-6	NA	CASSLDRASYNSPLHF	TGTGCCAGCAGTCTTGACAGGGCTTCCTATAATTCACCCCTCCACTTT
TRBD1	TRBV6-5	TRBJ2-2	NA	CASSSTIPTGAGELFF	TGTGCCAGCAGTTCCACCATACCTACAGGGGCCGGGGAGCTGTTTTTT
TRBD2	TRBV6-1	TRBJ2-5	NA	CASRTLAGGHETQYF	TGTGCCAGCAGGACCCTAGCGGGGGGGCACGAGACCCAGTACTTC
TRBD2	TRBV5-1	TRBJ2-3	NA	CASSGSGGAFTADTQYF	TGCGCCAGCAGTGGTAGCGGGGGAGCCTTCACCGCAGATACGCAGTATTTT
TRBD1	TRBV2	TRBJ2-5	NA	CASSLDRTQETQYF	TGTGCCAGCAGTCTGGACAGGACCCAAGAGACCCAGTACTTC
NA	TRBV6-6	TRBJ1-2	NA	CASSYRDSANYGYTF	TGTGCCAGCAGTTATAGAGACTCAGCTAACTATGGCTACACCTTC
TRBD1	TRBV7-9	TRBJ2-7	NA	CASSLRQGRMHEQYF	TGTGCCAGCAGCTTAAGACAGGGAAGAATGCACGAGCAGTACTTC
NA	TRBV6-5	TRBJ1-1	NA	CASTSPRKGNTEAFF	TGTGCCAGCACTTCTCCGAGGAAGGGGAACACTGAAGCTTTCTTT
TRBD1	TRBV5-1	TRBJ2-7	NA	CASSFWTGRNGEQYF	TGCGCCAGCAGCTTTTGGACAGGGAGGAATGGCGAGCAGTACTTC
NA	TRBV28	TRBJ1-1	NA	CAIQSNTEAFF	TGTGCCATACAAAGCAACACTGAAGCTTTCTTT
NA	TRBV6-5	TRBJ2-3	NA	CASSYSPDTDTQYF	TGTGCCAGCAGTTACTCTCCCGACACAGATACGCAGTATTTT
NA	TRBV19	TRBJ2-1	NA	CASSTSSNSYNEQFF	TGTGCCAGTAGTACCTCTAGCAACTCCTACAATGAGCAGTTCTTC
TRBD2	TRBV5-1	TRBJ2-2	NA	CASSLREGNTGELFF	TGCGCCAGCAGCTTGCGGGAGGGGAACACCGGGGAGCTGTTTTTT